The clone carrying this T cell receptor (beta chain) came up a few times. Other DNA variants within this sample encode the same CDR3. The data were obtained in a study of blood T cell repertoires in COVID-19. Study-level background: The United States, Italy and Spain were the sources of the acute and convalescent COVID-19 samples. From T cells, B-cell-depleted T cells, or PBMCs came the material, which was cDNA or gDNA.

Per the original data handling: Researchers report that nucleated cell counts were estimated from reference gene primer amplification. Profiling relied on immunoSEQ multiplex PCR, and the TCRdb table lists in-frame clones only, not all of them. V and J calls and clone size come straight from that table; D and trimming were deduced from the DNA. The table shows some 220,000 clones, with 84% occurring only once. The CDR3 has 14 residues. Germline CDR1 is SEHNR and CDR2 is FQNEAQ (reference sequence). The V and J ends lost 5 bases and 2 bases, in that order; junction bases with no gene match: 2. V gene TRBV7-9 combines with J gene TRBJ1-4; 7 bases line up with TRBD1. The sample comprised peripheral blood. The receptor comes from a woman at least 80 years old with active or convalescent COVID-19. CDR3 in amino acids: CASSLTGTNEKLFF. DNA of the CDR3: TGTGCCAGCAGCCTGACAGGGACTAATGAAAAACTGTTTTTT.